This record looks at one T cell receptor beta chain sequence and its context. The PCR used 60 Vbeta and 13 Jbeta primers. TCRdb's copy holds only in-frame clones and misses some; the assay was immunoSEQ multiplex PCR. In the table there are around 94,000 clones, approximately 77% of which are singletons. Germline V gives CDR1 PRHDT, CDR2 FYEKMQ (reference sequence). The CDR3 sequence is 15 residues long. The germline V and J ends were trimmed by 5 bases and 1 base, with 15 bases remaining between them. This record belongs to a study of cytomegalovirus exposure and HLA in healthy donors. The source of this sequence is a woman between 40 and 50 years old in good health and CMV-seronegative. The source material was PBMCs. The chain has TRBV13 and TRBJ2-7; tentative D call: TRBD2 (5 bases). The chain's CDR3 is CASSDTERRSYEQYF. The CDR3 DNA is TGTGCCAGCAGCGACACGGAGCGGAGGTCCTACGAGCAGTACTTC.